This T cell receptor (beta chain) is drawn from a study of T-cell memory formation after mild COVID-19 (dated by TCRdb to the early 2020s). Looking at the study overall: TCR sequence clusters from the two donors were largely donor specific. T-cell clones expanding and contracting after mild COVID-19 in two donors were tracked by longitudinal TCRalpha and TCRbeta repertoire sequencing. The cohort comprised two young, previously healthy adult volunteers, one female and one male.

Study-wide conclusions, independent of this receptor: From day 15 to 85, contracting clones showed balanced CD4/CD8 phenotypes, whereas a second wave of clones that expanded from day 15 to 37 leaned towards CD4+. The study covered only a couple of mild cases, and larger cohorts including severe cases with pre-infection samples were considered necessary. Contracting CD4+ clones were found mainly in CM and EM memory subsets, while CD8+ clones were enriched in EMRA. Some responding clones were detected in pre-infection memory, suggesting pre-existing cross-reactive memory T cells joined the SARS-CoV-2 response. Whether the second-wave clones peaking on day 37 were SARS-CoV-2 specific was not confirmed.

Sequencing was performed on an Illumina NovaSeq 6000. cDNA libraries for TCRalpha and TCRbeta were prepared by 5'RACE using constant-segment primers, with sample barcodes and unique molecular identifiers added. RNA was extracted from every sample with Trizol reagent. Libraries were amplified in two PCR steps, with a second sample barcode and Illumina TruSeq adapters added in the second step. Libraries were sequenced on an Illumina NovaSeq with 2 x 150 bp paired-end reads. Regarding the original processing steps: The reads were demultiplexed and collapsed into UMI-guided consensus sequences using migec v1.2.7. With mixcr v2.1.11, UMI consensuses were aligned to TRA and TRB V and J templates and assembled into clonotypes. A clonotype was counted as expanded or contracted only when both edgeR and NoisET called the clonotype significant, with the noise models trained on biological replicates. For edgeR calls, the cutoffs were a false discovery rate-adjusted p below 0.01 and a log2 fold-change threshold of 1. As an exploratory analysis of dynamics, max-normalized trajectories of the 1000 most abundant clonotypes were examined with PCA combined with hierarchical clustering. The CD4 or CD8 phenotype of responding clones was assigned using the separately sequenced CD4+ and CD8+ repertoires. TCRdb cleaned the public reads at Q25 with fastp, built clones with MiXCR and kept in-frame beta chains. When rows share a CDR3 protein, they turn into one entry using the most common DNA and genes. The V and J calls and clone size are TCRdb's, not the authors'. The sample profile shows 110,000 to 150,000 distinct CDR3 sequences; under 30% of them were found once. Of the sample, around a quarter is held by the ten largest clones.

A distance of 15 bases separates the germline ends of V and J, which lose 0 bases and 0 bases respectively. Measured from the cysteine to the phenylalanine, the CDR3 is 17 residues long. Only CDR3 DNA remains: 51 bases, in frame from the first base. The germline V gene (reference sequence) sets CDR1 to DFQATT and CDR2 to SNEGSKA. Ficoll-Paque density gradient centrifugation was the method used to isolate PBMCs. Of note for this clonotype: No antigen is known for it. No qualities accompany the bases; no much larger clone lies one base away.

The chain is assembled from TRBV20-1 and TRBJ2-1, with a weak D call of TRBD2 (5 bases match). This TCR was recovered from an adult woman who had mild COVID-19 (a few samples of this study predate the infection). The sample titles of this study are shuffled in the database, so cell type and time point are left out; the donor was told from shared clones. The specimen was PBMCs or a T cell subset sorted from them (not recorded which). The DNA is TGCAGTGCTAGAGATGTCCTAGCTGGCCGCTCCTACAATGAGCAGTTCTTC. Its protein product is CSARDVLAGRSYNEQFF.